The rows below give T cell receptor beta chains drawn from one sample of a study of T cell responses to AZD1222 COVID-19 vaccine. Some clones are missing from TCRdb's copy, which holds only in-frame ones; the method was immunoSEQ multiplex PCR. The sample has 100,000 to 150,000 clones; 85% to 95% are singletons. The sample here was peripheral blood, taken on day 0 of AZD1222 vaccination. The receptors come from an adult in good health. Both conserved end residues are part of each CDR3. The D gene is left open where the match is weak. Clone sizes are given selectively: once, few, many, or a class where the clone is expanded.

NA,TRBJ2-7,NA,TRBV6-5,TGTGCCAGCAGCCATACAGGTACCGAGCAGTACTTC,CASSHTGTEQYF
TRBD2,TRBJ2-7,NA,TRBV28,TGTGCCAGCAGTTCTTCTTATAGCGGGAAGTCTTCCTACGAGCAGTACTTC,CASSSSYSGKSSYEQYF
TRBD1,TRBJ1-1,once,TRBV5-1,TGCGCCAGCAGCGCGCTACAGGGGGCCACTGAAGCTTTCTTT,CASSALQGATEAFF
NA,TRBJ2-7,NA,TRBV18,TGTGCCAGCTCGAAAACCGATGGCGAGCAGTACTTC,CASSKTDGEQYF
NA,TRBJ1-1,NA,TRBV6-5,TGTGCCAGCACGCCCGTATTTGGGTTTGAAGCTTTCTTT,CASTPVFGFEAFF
NA,TRBJ2-3,NA,TRBV7-9,TGTGCCAGCAGCTTATCTGGCTTCACAGATACGCAGTATTTT,CASSLSGFTDTQYF
NA,TRBJ1-1,NA,TRBV6-5,TGTGCCAGCAAGCACCGGGTAGATCTGGGGACTGAAGCTTTCTTT,CASKHRVDLGTEAFF
TRBD1,TRBJ1-1,NA,TRBV6-5,TGTGCCAGCAGTTACTCACCCGGGACAGGGCTGCGAGCTTTCTTT,CASSYSPGTGLRAFF
TRBD1,TRBJ1-5,NA,TRBV19,TGTGCCAGTAGTGTACAGGGGATTGGGCAGCCCCAGCATTTT,CASSVQGIGQPQHF
NA,TRBJ2-5,NA,TRBV2,TGTGCCAGATTTCAGGGTTATGGCGAGACCCAGTACTTC,CARFQGYGETQYF
NA,TRBJ2-7,NA,TRBV29-1,TGCAGCGCCATCAACCCGGATTCCTACGAGCAGTACTTC,CSAINPDSYEQYF
NA,TRBJ2-7,few,TRBV29-1,TGCAGCGTTGAAGATATCGTAAGGGGCGAGCAGTACTTC,CSVEDIVRGEQYF
NA,TRBJ1-3,NA,TRBV3-1/TRBV3-2,TGTGCCAGCAGCCAAGGACACTCTGGAAACACCATATATTTT,CASSQGHSGNTIYF
TRBD1,TRBJ1-3,NA,TRBV6-1,TGTGCCAGCAGTGCCGGGACAGGGCCAAGCTCTGGAAACACCATATATTTT,CASSAGTGPSSGNTIYF
TRBD1,TRBJ1-3,NA,TRBV13,TGTGCCAGCAGCCTGAGCGCGGACAGGGGGTCTGGAAACACCATATATTTT,CASSLSADRGSGNTIYF
NA,TRBJ2-7,NA,TRBV27,TGTGCCAGCAGTTTATCGGGGGATTGGGAGCAGTACTTC,CASSLSGDWEQYF
NA,TRBJ1-1,NA,TRBV28,TGTGCCAGCAGTTTCGGCTCAGGCAACATGAACACTGAAGCTTTCTTT,CASSFGSGNMNTEAFF
NA,TRBJ1-1,NA,TRBV10-3,TGTGCCATCAGGGGGCGGGTGAACACTGAAGCTTTCTTT,CAIRGRVNTEAFF